This TCR beta chain derives from a study of radiotherapy plus CTLA-4 blockade in lung cancer. Study in general: For approximately 19% of patients, objective responses occurred, and about 30% had disease control. Study-wide results and caveats: Clones of tumor-derived TCRs expanded in blood after radiotherapy plus ipilimumab. How blood T cell clones changed early, along with interferon-beta, reportedly forecast response best.

Measured with immunoSEQ multiplex PCR; TCRdb has only the in-frame clones, and not every one. The sample lists 90,000 to 130,000 clones; 81% were seen once. To note about this clone: Antigen specificity is unknown.

Ipilimumab-mediated CTLA-4 blockade plus focal radiation was given to patients having chemo-refractory metastatic non-small-cell lung cancer. The V gene's germline CDR1 is SQVTM and CDR2 ANQGSEA. The CDR3 length is 14 residues. Trimming removed 5 bases at V and 0 bases at J, with 14 bases between. The starting material was peripheral blood, obtained from a patient treated with radiotherapy plus ipilimumab. The TCR originated in a human donor with non-small cell lung cancer that progressed on radiotherapy plus ipilimumab. Some clones in this sample may be carry-over from other donors' samples. The rearrangement uses TRBV29-1 and TRBJ2-7; no clear D gene. CDR3 in amino acids: CSVTAGAFSYEQYF. In nucleotides, the CDR3 is TGCAGCGTTACTGCCGGTGCCTTCTCCTACGAGCAGTACTTC.